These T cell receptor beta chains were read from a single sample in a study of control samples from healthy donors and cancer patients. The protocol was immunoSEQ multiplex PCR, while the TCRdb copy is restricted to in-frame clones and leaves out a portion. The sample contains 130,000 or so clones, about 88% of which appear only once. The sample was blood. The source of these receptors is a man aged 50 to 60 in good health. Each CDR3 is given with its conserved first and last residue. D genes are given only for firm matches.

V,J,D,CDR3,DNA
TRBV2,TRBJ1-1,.,CASSVKVAAFF,TGTGCCAGCAGTGTGAAGGTAGCGGCTTTCTTT
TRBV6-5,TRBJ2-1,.,CASSKGLSYNEQFF,TGTGCCAGCAGTAAGGGCCTCTCCTACAATGAGCAGTTCTTC
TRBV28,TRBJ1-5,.,CASSFRSFRQPQHF,TGTGCCAGCAGTTTTCGGAGTTTCAGGCAGCCCCAGCATTTT
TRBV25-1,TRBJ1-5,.,CASPNSNQPQHF,TGTGCCAGCCCGAATAGCAATCAGCCCCAGCATTTT
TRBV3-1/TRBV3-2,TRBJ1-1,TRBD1,CASSRHTPGQGRNTEAFF,TGTGCCAGCAGCCGCCACACCCCGGGACAGGGACGGAACACTGAAGCTTTCTTT
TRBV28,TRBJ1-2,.,CASSLLEGPNYGYTF,TGTGCCAGCAGTTTATTAGAGGGGCCGAACTATGGCTACACCTTC
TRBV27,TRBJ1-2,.,CASKMVGALYGYTF,TGTGCCAGCAAGATGGTAGGAGCCCTCTATGGCTACACCTTC
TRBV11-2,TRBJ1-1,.,CASSVRTVSMNTEAFF,TGTGCCAGCAGCGTCCGGACAGTTTCAATGAACACTGAAGCTTTCTTT
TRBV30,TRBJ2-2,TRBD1,CAQWTGTGELFF,TGTGCCCAATGGACAGGCACCGGGGAGCTGTTTTTT
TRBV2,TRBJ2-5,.,CASSRAGRQETQYF,TGTGCCAGCAGTCGGGCGGGGAGGCAAGAGACCCAGTACTTC
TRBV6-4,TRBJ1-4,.,CALSCGRDGEVGVDLEKLFF,TGTGCTCTCAGTTGTGGGAGGGACGGAGAAGTAGGGGTGGATTTGGAAAAACTGTTTTTT